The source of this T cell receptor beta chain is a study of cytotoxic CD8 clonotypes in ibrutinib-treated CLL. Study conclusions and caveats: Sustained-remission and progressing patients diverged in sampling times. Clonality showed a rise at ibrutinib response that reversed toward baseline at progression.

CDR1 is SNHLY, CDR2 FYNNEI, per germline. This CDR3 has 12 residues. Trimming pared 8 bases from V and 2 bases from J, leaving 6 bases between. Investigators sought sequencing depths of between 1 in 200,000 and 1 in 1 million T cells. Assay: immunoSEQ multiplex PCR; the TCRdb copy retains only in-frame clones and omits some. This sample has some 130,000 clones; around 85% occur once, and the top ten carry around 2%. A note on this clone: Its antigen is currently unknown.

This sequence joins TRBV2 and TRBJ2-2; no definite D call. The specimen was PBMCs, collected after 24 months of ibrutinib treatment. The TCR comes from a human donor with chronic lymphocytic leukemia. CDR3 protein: CASRGNTGELFF. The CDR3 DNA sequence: TGTGCCAGCCGTGGTAACACCGGGGAGCTGTTTTTT.